This T cell receptor (beta chain) stems from a study of regulatory T cells in long-lasting Graves disease. The time point is: newly diagnosed GD, antithyroid drugs for less than 3 months. From RNA extracted from PBMCs, the TCR library was made. The CDR3 covers 15 residues. The V end was cut by 1 base, the J end by 1 base, with 10 bases between. This clonotype was seen ten or more times. The authors built TCR beta libraries using iRepertoire HTBI primers and Arm-PCR of CDR3 regions. In TCRdb, the multiplex PCR reads were re-called with MiXCR into one record per CDR3 protein. The sample holds over 400,000 distinct CDR3 sequences; approximately 14% are singletons and the top ten take around a sixth. These data also featured in a second study, about T cells in Graves' hyperthyroidism and ophthalmopathy.

The origin of this receptor is a woman aged 45-60 years with Graves disease. The chain couples TRBV12-3 or TRBV12-4 to TRBJ1-2; unclear D gene. Sequences were derived from peripheral blood mononuclear cells (PBMCs), sampled at new diagnosis, from a patient treated with antithyroid drugs. CDR3 residues: CASSLGVTSNYGYTF. CDR3 DNA sequence: TGTGCCAGCAGTTTAGGGGTTACGAGTAACTATGGCTACACCTTC.